The 6 T cell receptor beta chains below all came from one sample that was sequenced in a study of blood T cell repertoires in COVID-19. Sequencing used immunoSEQ multiplex PCR; TCRdb keeps in-frame clones, though not all of them. Of about 87,000 clones listed, approximately 71% are singletons. Input material: peripheral blood. The receptors stem from a woman aged 45-65 years with acute or convalescent COVID-19.

V gene TRBV5-6 combines with J gene TRBJ1-1; D is unresolved. Germline V gives CDR1 SGHDT, CDR2 YYEEEE. This CDR3 region has 12 residues. The ends were cut back, 0 bases at V and 7 bases at J, with 7 bases in the middle. As DNA, the CDR3 is TGTGCCAGCAGCTTGGCCGCCGGTGAAGCTTTCTTT. This sequence encodes CASSLAAGEAFF. Drawing the rest from reference TRBV5-6 and TRBJ1-1, the complete variable domain is DAGVTQSPTHLIKTRGQQVTLRCSPKSGHDTVSWYQQALGQGPQFIFQYYEEEERQRGNFPDRFSGHQFPNYSSELNVNALLLGDSALYLCASSLAAGEAFFGQGTRLTVV.

The chain uses TRBV6-5 and TRBJ1-2; 8 bases fit TRBD1. Germline loops: CDR1 MNHEY, CDR2 SVGAGI. The CDR3 covers 13 residues. Trimming took 10 bases from V and 8 from J; bases not matched to a gene: 12. CDR3 sequence: CATPGQAKGGYTF. CDR3 in DNA: TGTGCCACCCCGGGACAGGCTAAGGGAGGCTACACCTTC.

This clone was seen only a few times. The chain employs TRBV7-2 and TRBJ1-2; 8 bases are shared with TRBD1. J lost 10 bases, V lost 3 bases, and 7 bases had no gene match. The CDR3 is 13 amino acids. Germline V CDR1 and CDR2: SGHTA, FQGNSA. CDR3: CASSLGTGPLYTF. In nucleotides, the CDR3 is TGTGCCAGCAGCTTGGGGACAGGCCCTCTCTACACCTTC. Full variable domain (outside the CDR3, taken from reference TRBV7-2 and TRBJ1-2): GAGVSQSPSNKVTEKGKDVELRCDPISGHTALYWYRQSLGQGLEFLIYFQGNSAPDKSGLPSDRFSAERTGGSVSTLTIQRTQQEDSAVYLCASSLGTGPLYTFGSGTRLTVV.

The chain joins TRBV4-1 to TRBJ1-2, with a tentative D call TRBD1 (6 bases). Germline V gene lookup returns CDR1 MGHRA and CDR2 YSYEKL. Deletions cut 0 bases from V and 4 bases from J, with 15 bases between. This CDR3 contains 16 residues. The CDR3 protein is CASSQETFGRGYGYTF. The CDR3 DNA follows: TGCGCCAGCAGCCAAGAGACCTTTGGCAGGGGCTATGGCTACACCTTC.

This rearrangement joins TRBV7-2 to TRBJ1-6; a weak D match, TRBD1 (5 bases). Germline V lookup: CDR1 SGHTA, CDR2 FQGNSA. The CDR3 runs 14 residues. Trimming left V 4 bases short and J 8 bases short, with 12 bases between. The DNA of the CDR3 is TGTGCCAGCAGCTCAACAGGTTCCGATTCACCCCTCCACTTT. Translated: CASSSTGSDSPLHF.

The genes are TRBV19 and TRBJ2-2, with D uncertain. V shed 3 bases and J shed 0 bases, with 14 bases lying between them. Germline V gene data show CDR1 as LNHDA and CDR2 as SQIVND (reference sequence). This CDR3 is built from 17 residues. DNA for the CDR3: TGTGCCAGTAGTATCGATCTATGGAGTTCGAACACCGGGGAGCTGTTTTTT. Its protein is CASSIDLWSSNTGELFF. Full variable domain (remainder filled in from reference TRBV19 and TRBJ2-2): DGGITQSPKYLFRKEGQNVTLSCEQNLNHDAMYWYRQDPGQGLRLIYYSQIVNDFQKGDIAEGYSVSREKKESFPLTVTSAQKNPTAFYLCASSIDLWSSNTGELFFGEGSRLTVL.